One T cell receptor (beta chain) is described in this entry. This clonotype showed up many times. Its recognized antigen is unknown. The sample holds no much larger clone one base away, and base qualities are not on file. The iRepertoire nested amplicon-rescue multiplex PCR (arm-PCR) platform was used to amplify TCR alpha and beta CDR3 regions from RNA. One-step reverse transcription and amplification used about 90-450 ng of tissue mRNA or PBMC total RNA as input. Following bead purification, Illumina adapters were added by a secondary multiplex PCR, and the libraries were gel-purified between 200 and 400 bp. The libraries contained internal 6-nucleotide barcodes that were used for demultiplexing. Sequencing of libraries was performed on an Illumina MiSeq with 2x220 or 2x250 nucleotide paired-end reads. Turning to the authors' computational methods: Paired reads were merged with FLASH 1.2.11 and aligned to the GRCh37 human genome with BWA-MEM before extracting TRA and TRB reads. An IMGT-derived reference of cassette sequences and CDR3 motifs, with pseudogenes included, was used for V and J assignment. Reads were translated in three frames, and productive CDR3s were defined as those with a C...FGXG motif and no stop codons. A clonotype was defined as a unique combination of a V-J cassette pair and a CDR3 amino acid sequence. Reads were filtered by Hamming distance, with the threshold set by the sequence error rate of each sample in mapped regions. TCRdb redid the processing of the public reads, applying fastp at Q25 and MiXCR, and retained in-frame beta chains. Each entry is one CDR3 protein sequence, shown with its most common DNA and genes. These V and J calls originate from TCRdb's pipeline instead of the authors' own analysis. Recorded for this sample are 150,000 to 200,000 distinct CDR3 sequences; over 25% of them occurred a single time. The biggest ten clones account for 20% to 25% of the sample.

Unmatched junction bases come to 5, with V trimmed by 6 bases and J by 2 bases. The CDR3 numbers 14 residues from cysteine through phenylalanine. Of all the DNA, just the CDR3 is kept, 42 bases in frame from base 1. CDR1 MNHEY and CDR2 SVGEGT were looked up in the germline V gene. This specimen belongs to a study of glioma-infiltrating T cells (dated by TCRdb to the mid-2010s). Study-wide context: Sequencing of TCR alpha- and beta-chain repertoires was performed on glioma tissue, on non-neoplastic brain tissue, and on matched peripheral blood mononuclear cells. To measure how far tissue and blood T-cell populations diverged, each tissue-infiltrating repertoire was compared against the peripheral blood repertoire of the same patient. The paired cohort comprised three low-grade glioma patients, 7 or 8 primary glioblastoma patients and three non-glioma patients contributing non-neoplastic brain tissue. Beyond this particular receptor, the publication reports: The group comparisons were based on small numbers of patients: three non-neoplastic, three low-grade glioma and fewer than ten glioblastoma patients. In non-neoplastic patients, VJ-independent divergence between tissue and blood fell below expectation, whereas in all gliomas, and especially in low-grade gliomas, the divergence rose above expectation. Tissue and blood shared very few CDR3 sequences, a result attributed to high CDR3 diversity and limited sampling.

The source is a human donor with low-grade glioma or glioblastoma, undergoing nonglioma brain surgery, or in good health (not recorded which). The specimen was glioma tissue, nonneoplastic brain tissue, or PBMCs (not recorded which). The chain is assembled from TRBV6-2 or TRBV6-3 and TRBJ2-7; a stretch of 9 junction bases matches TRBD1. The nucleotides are TGTGCCAGCAGGTCCGGGACAGGGACCTACGAGCAGTACTTC. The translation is CASRSGTGTYEQYF.